This TCR beta chain was retrieved from a study of cytomegalovirus exposure and HLA in healthy donors. Background on the study: An analysis done earlier identified almost 120 million unique TCR beta sequences from about 179 million T cells.

In the PCR, 60 Vbeta and 13 Jbeta primers were used. Clones were read by immunoSEQ multiplex PCR, and TCRdb kept only the in-frame ones, dropping some. The sample contains 100,000 to 130,000 clones, roughly 87% of which appear only once. This clone was seen just once. The J segment lost 0 bases and the V segment lost 6 bases, leaving 9 bases of the junction unmatched. The CDR3 loop spans 16 amino acids. The germline gives CDR1 SEHNR, CDR2 FQNEAQ (reference sequence). This chain links TRBV7-9 with TRBJ1-2; 8 bases match TRBD1. What was sequenced was PBMCs. The TCR was taken from a young man in good health and CMV-seropositive. The CDR3 reads CASSYGQGLANYGYTF. In DNA, the CDR3 is TGTGCCAGCAGTTACGGACAGGGCCTAGCTAACTATGGCTACACCTTC.